The 19 T cell receptor beta chains given below trace back to one sample, sequenced in a study of blood T cell repertoires in COVID-19. This table comes from immunoSEQ multiplex PCR, and its TCRdb copy is limited to in-frame clones, with some not included. The sample lists around 360,000 clones, roughly 86% occurring once. Source material: peripheral blood. The receptors here all came from a woman aged 25 to 45 with COVID-19, enrolled during active disease.

The rearrangement joins TRBV3-1 (or the pseudogene TRBV3-2) to TRBJ2-7, with 10 bases identical to TRBD2. The CDR3 spans 16 residues. From germline, CDR1 is LGHDT and CDR2 YNNKEL (reference sequence). J gave up 6 bases and V 4 bases, and 12 bases lay outside the gene matches. Here the CDR3 reads CASSPSLAGGAGEQYF. As DNA, the CDR3 is TGTGCCAGCAGCCCCTCCTTAGCGGGAGGAGCGGGCGAGCAGTACTTC.

This clone appeared a few times. The V and J genes are TRBV6-5 and TRBJ2-7, with 8 positions matching TRBD1. The trim removed 5 bases at V and 9 bases at J, leaving 3 bases unmatched. There are 11 residues in the CDR3. CDR1 is MNHEY, CDR2 SVGAGI, per germline. In nucleotides, the CDR3 is TGTGCCAGCAGTCCCGGGACAGGGCAGTACTTC. This translates into CASSPGTGQYF.

The rearrangement joins TRBV12-2 to TRBJ1-2. TRBV12-2 is designated a pseudogene. The CDR3 totals 12 residues. The CDR3 sequence is CASRLVDYGYTF. As DNA, the CDR3 is TGTGCAAGTCGCTTAGTAGACTATGGCTACACCTTC.

This chain uses TRBV11-2 with TRBJ1-2, with TRBD1 as a possible D gene (5 bases). CDR3 size: 13 residues. Germline CDR1 is SGHAT and CDR2 is FQNNGV. The V and J ends lost 5 bases and 1 base respectively, with 8 bases between them. CDR3 nucleotide sequence: TGTGCCAGCAGCGAAGACAGTAACTATGGCTACACCTTC. Translating gives CASSEDSNYGYTF.

The rearrangement joins TRBV19 to TRBJ2-3; 12 bases are shared with TRBD2. This CDR3 region has 16 residues. Germline V gene data show CDR1 as LNHDA and CDR2 as SQIVND (reference sequence). V lost 5 bases, J lost 2 bases, and 5 bases stayed unmatched. In nucleotides, the CDR3 is TGTGCCAGTAGTCAACGGACTAGCGGGATCACAGATACGCAGTATTTT. This gives the protein CASSQRTSGITDTQYF.

This clone was seen a handful of times. The chain is built from TRBV3-1 (or the pseudogene TRBV3-2) and TRBJ1-4; 9 bases are a match to TRBD1. The trim removed 4 bases at V and 7 bases at J, leaving 7 bases unmatched. CDR3 length equals 15 residues. The germline gives CDR1 LGHDT, CDR2 YNNKEL (reference sequence). The CDR3, as DNA: TGTGCCAGCAGCCGGGGGACAGGGTTCATTGAAAAACTGTTTTTT. It is translated as CASSRGTGFIEKLFF.

The gene calls are TRBV6-2 or TRBV6-3 and TRBJ2-1; TRBD2 matches at 14 bases. Trimming removed 3 bases from V and 4 bases from J; junction bases left unmatched: 5. This CDR3 is built from 17 residues. Per germline, CDR1 MNHEY and CDR2 SVGEGT. Here the CDR3 DNA reads TGTGCCAGCAGTTATGGGACTAGCGGGAGTTTTTACAATGAGCAGTTCTTC. Its protein is CASSYGTSGSFYNEQFF.

This clone was observed a handful of times. The V gene is TRBV5-1, the J gene TRBJ1-1; D is unclear. V was shortened by 0 bases and J by 5 bases, with 8 bases between the two germline ends. Germline V gene lookup returns CDR1 SGHRS and CDR2 YFSETQ. The CDR3 runs to 13 residues. CDR3 residues: CASSLGITTEAFF. The DNA of the CDR3 is TGCGCCAGCAGCTTGGGAATTACAACTGAAGCTTTCTTT. The full variable domain, completed using reference TRBV5-1 and TRBJ1-1, is KAGVTQTPRYLIKTRGQQVTLSCSPISGHRSVSWYQQTPGQGLQFLFEYFSETQRNKGNFPGRFSGRQFSNSRSEMNVSTLELGDSALYLCASSLGITTEAFFGQGTRLTVV.

The rearrangement uses TRBV30 and TRBJ1-5; D is unresolved. With 0 bases removed from V and 6 bases from J, the gap between germline ends came to 15 bases. In germline, CDR1 is GTSNPN, CDR2 SVGIG (reference sequence). The CDR3 loop spans 15 amino acids. The CDR3 bases are TGTGCCTGGAGTGTTTTGGGGAGATCGGGTCAGCCCCAGCATTTT. Its translation is CAWSVLGRSGQPQHF.

This sequence joins TRBV18 and TRBJ2-1, with 9 bases identical to TRBD1. Germline loops: CDR1 KGHSH, CDR2 LQKENI. The CDR3 consists of 15 residues. V lost 3 bases to trimming and J lost 0 bases; unmatched junction nucleotides: 0. CDR3 amino acids: CASSPDRGSYNEQFF. The CDR3 DNA reads as TGTGCCAGCTCACCGGACAGGGGCTCCTACAATGAGCAGTTCTTC. The variable domain in full, with the rest retrieved from reference TRBV18 and TRBJ2-1, is NAGVMQNPRHLVRRRGQEARLRCSPMKGHSHVYWYRQLPEEGLKFMVYLQKENIIDESGMPKERFSAEFPKEGPSILRIQQVVRGDSAAYFCASSPDRGSYNEQFFGPGTRLTVL.

This chain joins TRBV5-4 and TRBJ1-1, with D hard to call. From germline, CDR1 is SGHNT and CDR2 YYREEE (reference sequence). V was pared by 0 bases and J by 1 base, with 7 bases between. The CDR3 runs to 14 residues. Here the CDR3 reads CASSLASSNTEAFF. CDR3 nucleotides: TGTGCCAGCAGCTTGGCGTCTTCGAACACTGAAGCTTTCTTT.

The chain uses TRBV7-3 and TRBJ2-1, with 11 bases fitting TRBD1. V lost 5 bases to trimming and J lost 5 bases; unmatched junction nucleotides: 8. Germline V gene lookup returns CDR1 SGHTA and CDR2 FQGTGA. The CDR3 has 16 amino acids. The CDR3 loop is CASSPSSGQGDNEQFF. The CDR3 region has the DNA TGTGCCAGCAGCCCGAGCTCGGGACAGGGGGACAATGAGCAGTTCTTC.

This clone was seen only a few times. This chain joins TRBV11-3 and TRBJ1-6; D possibly corresponds to TRBD1 (5 bases). The CDR3 totals 13 residues. Germline assignment: CDR1 SGHNT and CDR2 YENEEA. V was pared by 1 base and J by 8 bases, with 6 bases between. The CDR3, as DNA: TGTGCCAGCAGCTTAGGGGGCGATTCACCCCTCCACTTT. Amino acid sequence: CASSLGGDSPLHF.

The J gene is TRBJ1-2, the V gene TRBV5-4; TRBD1 aligns across 7 bases. The CDR3 sequence is 15 residues long. After removal of 4 bases from V and 0 bases from J, the junction contained 6 bases not matched to a gene. CDR1 is SGHNT, CDR2 YYREEE, per germline (reference sequence). CDR3 protein: CASSPQGQANYGYTF. The CDR3 bases are TGTGCCAGCAGCCCGCAAGGACAGGCTAACTATGGCTACACCTTC.

This clone was observed a handful of times. The rearrangement links TRBV9 to TRBJ1-5; TRBD1 matches 9 bases. The CDR3 loop spans 15 amino acids. CDR1 is SGDLS and CDR2 is YYNGEE in the germline V gene. The V segment lost 3 bases and the J segment 4 bases; nucleotides outside the gene matches: 5. The CDR3 DNA reads TGTGCCAGCAGCGGGACAGGGGAGAGGAATCAGCCCCAGCATTTT. Translating gives CASSGTGERNQPQHF.

The rearrangement uses TRBV21-1 and TRBJ2-1; the listed D gene, TRBD1, was not tested against the DNA. TRBV21-1 is shown as a pseudogene. The CDR3 runs to 15 residues. The CDR3 DNA reads as TGTGCCAGTCTACGGGGGGGGACAGGGTGTTTTGTTGGGTTCTTC. This sequence encodes CASLRGGTGCFVGFF.

The V and J genes are TRBV6-2 or TRBV6-3 and TRBJ2-7; D gene uncertain. Germline V lookup: CDR1 MNHEY, CDR2 SVGEGT. This CDR3 has 14 amino acids. V was pared by 2 bases and J by 6 bases, with 14 bases between. The CDR3, as DNA: TGTGCCAGCAGTTACCTGCTGGGCCCCTCCGAGCAGTACTTC. This gives the protein CASSYLLGPSEQYF.

Only one count was recorded for this clone. The chain joins TRBV2 to TRBJ1-5; D remains unclear. V was trimmed by 5 bases and J by 4 bases, leaving 9 bases between them. The CDR3 covers 13 residues. Germline V CDR1 and CDR2: SNHLY, FYNNEI. CDR3 amino acids: CASSSELNQPQHF. CDR3 bases: TGTGCCAGCAGTTCCGAGCTGAATCAGCCCCAGCATTTT.

This clone showed up just a few times. The chain links TRBV5-8 to TRBJ1-5; tentatively, D is TRBD1 (6 bases). The CDR3 is made up of 17 amino acids. The germline V gene has CDR1 SGHTS and CDR2 YDEGEE. V was cut by 4 bases and J by 6 bases, with 23 bases left in between. The CDR3 reads CASSALPGVTGPQPQHF. The CDR3 DNA sequence: TGTGCCAGCAGCGCCCTGCCAGGGGTTACAGGGCCTCAGCCCCAGCATTTT.